The present TCR beta chain was sequenced within a study of cytomegalovirus exposure and HLA in healthy donors. Turning to the study itself: The 95 to 150 validation repertoires used a platform that matched the one used for the roughly 700 first-cohort repertoires, as a later analysis reported. Study-level findings and limits: In vitro confirmation showed a few CMV-associated chains to be CMV antigen specific. The study flagged some 170 TCR beta chains as cytomegalovirus-associated.

A remark on this clone: Its antigen is unidentified.

The assay was immunoSEQ multiplex PCR, and TCRdb's table has in-frame clones only and misses some. Of some 290,000 clones detected, approximately 88% appear once; the ten largest clones hold roughly 0.88%. Germline V gene lookup returns CDR1 KGHSH and CDR2 LQKENI. Trimming left V 3 bases short and J 3 bases short, with 9 bases between. CDR3 size: 13 residues. The V gene is TRBV18, the J gene TRBJ2-7; no definite D call. The sequenced sample was PBMCs. The receptor was isolated from a man aged 25-40 years in good health and CMV-seronegative. CDR3 in amino acids: CASSPNSRYEQYF. The CDR3 DNA reads TGTGCCAGCTCACCCAACTCCCGCTACGAGCAGTACTTC.